This is a list of T cell receptor beta chains from one sample in a study of cytomegalovirus exposure and HLA in healthy donors. Only in-frame clones appear in the TCRdb table, and some are missing; sequencing was by immunoSEQ multiplex PCR. The sample records approximately 220,000 clones, almost 80% being singletons. The specimen sequenced was PBMCs. The receptors were sampled from a male donor in good health and CMV-seronegative. Each CDR3 is given with its conserved first and last residue. Fields, in order: D gene, V gene, clone size, J gene, CDR3 protein, CDR3 DNA. D genes are given only for firm matches. Clone sizes are given selectively: once, few, many, or a class where the clone is expanded.

D gene: .; V gene: TRBV7-8; clone size: .; J gene: TRBJ2-5; CDR3 protein: CASRLGFGDLGTQYF; CDR3 DNA: TGTGCCAGCAGATTAGGATTCGGGGATTTGGGGACCCAGTACTTC
D gene: TRBD2; V gene: TRBV5-1; clone size: .; J gene: TRBJ2-7; CDR3 protein: CASSSTSGEQYF; CDR3 DNA: TGCGCCAGCAGCTCGACTAGCGGGGAGCAGTACTTC
D gene: .; V gene: TRBV30; clone size: .; J gene: TRBJ2-2; CDR3 protein: CAWSVSGVGGELFF; CDR3 DNA: TGTGCCTGGAGTGTTTCAGGGGTTGGCGGGGAGCTGTTTTTT
D gene: .; V gene: TRBV9; clone size: .; J gene: TRBJ2-2; CDR3 protein: CASGPGYTGELFF; CDR3 DNA: TGTGCCAGCGGCCCAGGGTACACCGGGGAGCTGTTTTTT
D gene: .; V gene: TRBV27; clone size: .; J gene: TRBJ2-1; CDR3 protein: CASRGTRTAYNEQFF; CDR3 DNA: TGTGCCAGCAGGGGAACCCGGACTGCCTACAATGAGCAGTTCTTC
D gene: .; V gene: TRBV2; clone size: .; J gene: TRBJ2-7; CDR3 protein: CASIKDIFQAFTYEQYF; CDR3 DNA: TGTGCCAGCATCAAGGACATATTCCAAGCTTTTACCTACGAGCAGTACTTC
D gene: .; V gene: TRBV9; clone size: .; J gene: TRBJ2-5; CDR3 protein: CASSVVVGGTETQYF; CDR3 DNA: TGTGCCAGCAGCGTAGTCGTGGGGGGTACGGAGACCCAGTACTTC
D gene: TRBD2; V gene: TRBV4-3; clone size: few; J gene: TRBJ2-6; CDR3 protein: CASSQGVSGGAGANVLTF; CDR3 DNA: TGCGCCAGCAGCCAAGGGGTTAGCGGGGGGGCTGGGGCCAACGTCCTGACTTTC
D gene: .; V gene: TRBV9; clone size: .; J gene: TRBJ2-2; CDR3 protein: CASSVGSLGTGELFF; CDR3 DNA: TGTGCCAGCAGCGTAGGTAGTCTCGGGACCGGGGAGCTGTTTTTT
D gene: .; V gene: TRBV7-3; clone size: few; J gene: TRBJ2-7; CDR3 protein: CASSLTGDLTYEQYF; CDR3 DNA: TGTGCCAGCAGCTTGACGGGGGACTTAACCTACGAGCAGTACTTC
D gene: TRBD2; V gene: TRBV6-5; clone size: once; J gene: TRBJ2-7; CDR3 protein: CASSYFGGSTYEQYF; CDR3 DNA: TGTGCCAGCAGTTACTTCGGGGGGAGCACCTACGAGCAGTACTTC
D gene: TRBD1; V gene: TRBV9; clone size: .; J gene: TRBJ1-1; CDR3 protein: CASSDRDRGRSEAFF; CDR3 DNA: TGTGCCAGCAGCGACCGGGACAGGGGGCGTAGTGAAGCTTTCTTT
D gene: .; V gene: TRBV15; clone size: .; J gene: TRBJ2-2; CDR3 protein: CATSRVVRDTGELFF; CDR3 DNA: TGTGCCACCAGCAGAGTAGTCCGTGACACCGGGGAGCTGTTTTTT
D gene: .; V gene: TRBV6-1; clone size: few; J gene: TRBJ2-5; CDR3 protein: CASSDRWQREQETQYF; CDR3 DNA: TGTGCCAGCAGTGACAGGTGGCAACGGGAGCAAGAGACCCAGTACTTC
D gene: .; V gene: TRBV27; clone size: .; J gene: TRBJ2-1; CDR3 protein: CASSRYNEQFF; CDR3 DNA: TGTGCCAGCAGCCGCTACAATGAGCAGTTCTTC
D gene: .; V gene: TRBV19; clone size: .; J gene: TRBJ1-2; CDR3 protein: CASSIRGTNYGYTF; CDR3 DNA: TGTGCCAGTAGTATTCGGGGTACTAACTATGGCTACACCTTC
D gene: .; V gene: TRBV7-2; clone size: .; J gene: TRBJ2-7; CDR3 protein: CASSLDGAPYEQYF; CDR3 DNA: TGTGCCAGCAGCTTAGATGGGGCCCCCTACGAGCAGTACTTC
D gene: .; V gene: TRBV9; clone size: .; J gene: TRBJ2-1; CDR3 protein: CASSVDFSHNEQFF; CDR3 DNA: TGTGCCAGCAGCGTAGATTTTAGCCACAATGAGCAGTTCTTC
D gene: TRBD2; V gene: TRBV30; clone size: .; J gene: TRBJ2-5; CDR3 protein: CAAHQPEVAGGKETQYF; CDR3 DNA: TGTGCGGCACACCAACCCGAGGTAGCGGGGGGGAAAGAGACCCAGTACTTC
D gene: .; V gene: TRBV6-6; clone size: .; J gene: TRBJ2-7; CDR3 protein: CASSYGGFSYEQYF; CDR3 DNA: TGTGCCAGCAGTTACGGGGGGTTCTCATACGAGCAGTACTTC
D gene: TRBD2; V gene: TRBV11-2; clone size: .; J gene: TRBJ2-3; CDR3 protein: CATELAGGSDTQYF; CDR3 DNA: TGTGCCACCGAACTAGCGGGGGGTAGTGATACGCAGTATTTT
D gene: TRBD1; V gene: TRBV27; clone size: .; J gene: TRBJ2-1; CDR3 protein: CASSLDRSSYNEQFF; CDR3 DNA: TGTGCCAGCAGTTTGGACAGGAGCTCCTACAATGAGCAGTTCTTC
D gene: .; V gene: TRBV14; clone size: .; J gene: TRBJ2-7; CDR3 protein: CASRGTEQYF; CDR3 DNA: TGTGCCAGCAGGGGCACCGAGCAGTACTTC
D gene: TRBD2; V gene: TRBV19; clone size: .; J gene: TRBJ2-7; CDR3 protein: CASRGLAGDYEQYF; CDR3 DNA: TGTGCCAGTAGGGGACTAGCGGGAGACTACGAGCAGTACTTC
D gene: TRBD2; V gene: TRBV11-2; clone size: .; J gene: TRBJ2-3; CDR3 protein: CASSFLAGQADTQYF; CDR3 DNA: TGTGCCAGCAGCTTTTTAGCGGGGCAGGCGGATACGCAGTATTTT
D gene: TRBD1; V gene: TRBV6-5; clone size: few; J gene: TRBJ1-4; CDR3 protein: CASKGQGVPNEKLFF; CDR3 DNA: TGTGCCAGCAAAGGACAGGGCGTTCCTAATGAAAAACTGTTTTTT
D gene: TRBD1; V gene: TRBV7-9; clone size: .; J gene: TRBJ2-7; CDR3 protein: CASSPDRVPYEQYF; CDR3 DNA: TGTGCCAGCAGCCCCGACAGGGTTCCCTACGAGCAGTACTTC
D gene: .; V gene: TRBV19; clone size: .; J gene: TRBJ1-5; CDR3 protein: CASSETGRGSNQPQHF; CDR3 DNA: TGTGCCAGTAGTGAGACCGGGAGGGGGAGCAATCAGCCCCAGCATTTT
D gene: .; V gene: TRBV9; clone size: .; J gene: TRBJ2-2; CDR3 protein: CASSVVQDTGELFF; CDR3 DNA: TGTGCCAGCAGCGTAGTACAGGACACCGGGGAGCTGTTTTTT